This is a list of T cell receptor beta chains from one sample in a study of cytomegalovirus exposure and HLA in healthy donors. The repertoire was sequenced with immunoSEQ multiplex PCR; TCRdb's copy has only in-frame clones and lacks some. The sample has 190,000 or so clones, and its top ten clones hold roughly 0.74%. The sample comprised PBMCs. The receptor set was obtained from a boy aged 5 to 17 in good health and CMV-seronegative. CDR3s include the opening cysteine and the closing phenylalanine or tryptophan.

TRBV19	CASMNGRRIPKLGYGYTF
TRBV27	CASSFVGQSNSPLHF
TRBV25-1	CASSEYPSGSYEQYF
TRBV6-1	CASSEVGDEQYF
TRBV7-6	CASSLLDPGGTQYF
TRBV30	CAWAGAVGTQYF
TRBV5-1	CASSPSRGDGYNEQFF
TRBV6-1	CASSKEPITTNEKLFF
TRBV6-4	CASSDGAGGPADTQYF
TRBV6-6	CASSYAPRGGPPEAFF
TRBV4-1	CASSQPTERNTEAFF
TRBV4-1	CASSQGPSGGGPPGELFF
TRBV27	CASSSHQGILNQPQHF
TRBV5-1	CASSQDRGLRSSYNEQFF
TRBV28	CASSLRWGPRKGSDTQYF
TRBV6-1	CASRSGTGETQPQHF
TRBV19	CASSITPGTEYEQYF
TRBV7-8	CASSLDTGNTIYF
TRBV19	CASSIGSGQRGNQPQHF
TRBV9	CASSEQGWTETQYF
TRBV6-5	CASSYSPVLWEQYF
TRBV28	CASRSGAGSNQPQHF